Below are 16 T cell receptor beta chains sequenced from a single sample in a study of PD-L1 blockade in urothelial cancer. Stated time point: peripheral blood 6 weeks after treatment start. Sequenced by immunoSEQ multiplex PCR; TCRdb stores in-frame clones only, minus some. This table holds 80,000 to 95,000 clones, approximately 82% found once. Specimen: PBMCs, collected around atezolizumab (anti-PD-L1) treatment. The receptors shown here come from a man in his 70s with urothelial cancer.

The CDR3, as DNA: TGTGCCACCAGCAGAGCGAGGGAATCCAATCAGCCCCAGCATTTT. Translation: CATSRARESNQPQHF. J is TRBJ1-5 and V is TRBV15; D is unclear. This CDR3 is 15 amino acids long. The germline V gene encodes CDR1 LNHNV and CDR2 YYDKDF (reference sequence). V lost 1 base to trimming and J lost 3 bases, with 10 bases between them.

This chain joins TRBV4-2 and TRBJ1-1, with 8 bases aligning to TRBD1. Looked up from germline, CDR1 is LGHNA and CDR2 is YNFKEQ. V trimming: 1 base; J trimming: 1 base; junction bases outside the gene matches: 5. The CDR3 totals 16 residues. CDR3 protein: CASSQVDRGPNTEAFF. The CDR3 region has the DNA TGTGCCAGCAGCCAAGTTGACAGGGGACCGAACACTGAAGCTTTCTTT.

The chain recombines TRBV19 with TRBJ2-3; 7 nucleotides line up with TRBD2. The CDR3 loop spans 15 amino acids. Germline V lookup: CDR1 LNHDA, CDR2 SQIVND (reference sequence). Germline trimming cut 7 bases from V and 0 bases from J; bases unmatched to any gene: 7. CDR3 sequence (DNA): TGTGCCAGTAAGATTAGCGGGTCTAGCACAGATACGCAGTATTTT. This gives the protein CASKISGSSTDTQYF. The variable domain in full, completed from reference TRBV19 and TRBJ2-3, reads DGGITQSPKYLFRKEGQNVTLSCEQNLNHDAMYWYRQDPGQGLRLIYYSQIVNDFQKGDIAEGYSVSREKKESFPLTVTSAQKNPTAFYLCASKISGSSTDTQYFGPGTRLTVL.

The chain combines TRBV7-9 with TRBJ2-7, with TRBD1 as a possible D gene (5 bases). CDR1 and CDR2 (germline): SEHNR, FQNEAQ (reference sequence). This CDR3 has 13 residues. V was trimmed by 4 bases and J by 6 bases, leaving 13 bases between them. This CDR3 is CASSSWGLPEQYF. The CDR3, as DNA: TGTGCCAGCAGCTCATGGGGCCTCCCCGAGCAGTACTTC.

The chain's CDR3 is CASRKEDRGETEAFF. The CDR3, as DNA: TGTGCCAGCAGAAAGGAGGACAGGGGAGAAACTGAAGCTTTCTTT. The rearrangement joins TRBV4-2 to TRBJ1-1; TRBD1 matches at 9 bases. CDR3 length equals 15 residues. From germline, CDR1 is LGHNA and CDR2 YNFKEQ. V was clipped by 6 bases and J by 5 bases; unmatched bases: 10.

The sample holds a few counts of this clone. This chain uses TRBV2 with TRBJ1-1, with D perhaps matching TRBD1 (6 bases). This CDR3 comprises 13 residues. V dropped 6 bases and J dropped 1 base, with 9 bases sitting between them. CDR1 is SNHLY and CDR2 is FYNNEI in the germline V gene. The CDR3 sequence: CASRGTWNTEAFF. The CDR3 DNA sequence: TGTGCCAGCAGAGGGACATGGAACACTGAAGCTTTCTTT. Combining the CDR3 with reference TRBV2 and TRBJ1-1 gives the whole variable domain EPEVTQTPSHQVTQMGQEVILRCVPISNHLYFYWYRQILGQKVEFLVSFYNNEISEKSEIFDDQFSVERPDGSNFTLKIRSTKLEDSAMYFCASRGTWNTEAFFGQGTRLTVV.

The chain joins TRBV30 to TRBJ2-5, with D unclear. V was pared by 5 bases and J by 2 bases, with 3 bases between. The CDR3 has 10 residues. CDR1 is GTSNPN and CDR2 is SVGIG in the germline V gene (reference sequence). CDR3 residues: CAWSQETQYF. The CDR3, as DNA: TGTGCCTGGTCTCAAGAGACCCAGTACTTC.

This rearrangement joins TRBV2 to TRBJ1-2; D is uncertain. The CDR3 contains 13 residues. CDR1 is SNHLY and CDR2 is FYNNEI in the germline V gene. Trimming removed 2 bases from V and 5 bases from J, with 9 bases in between. The DNA of the CDR3 is TGTGCCAGCAGTGAATCGAGGCAGTATGGCTACACCTTC. This codes for CASSESRQYGYTF.

V gene TRBV7-2 combines with J gene TRBJ2-7; no firm D call. There are 15 residues in the CDR3. Trimming stripped 0 bases from V and 4 bases from J, with 13 bases between. The germline V gene encodes CDR1 SGHTA and CDR2 FQGNSA. Here the CDR3 DNA reads TGTGCCAGCAGCTTAGCAGGTCAGGTTGGGTACGAGCAGTACTTC. Residues: CASSLAGQVGYEQYF.

This chain connects TRBV19 to TRBJ2-7; 8 bases line up with TRBD1. The V and J ends lost 1 base and 1 base, in that order; junction bases with no gene match: 6. Germline V gene data show CDR1 as LNHDA and CDR2 as SQIVND (reference sequence). The CDR3 length is 16 residues. The chain's CDR3 is CASSIAPDRGSYEQYF. The DNA of the CDR3 is TGTGCCAGTAGTATAGCACCAGACAGGGGATCCTACGAGCAGTACTTC. Drawing the rest from reference TRBV19 and TRBJ2-7, the complete variable domain is DGGITQSPKYLFRKEGQNVTLSCEQNLNHDAMYWYRQDPGQGLRLIYYSQIVNDFQKGDIAEGYSVSREKKESFPLTVTSAQKNPTAFYLCASSIAPDRGSYEQYFGPGTRLTVT.

This chain links TRBV11-2 with TRBJ2-1, with TRBD1 matching over 8 bases. Losses at the gene ends were 5 bases for V and 10 bases for J; bases not matched to a gene: 10. The V gene's germline CDR1 is SGHAT and CDR2 FQNNGV. This CDR3 region has 14 residues. The CDR3 region is CASSLQGADREQFF. CDR3 coding DNA: TGTGCCAGCAGCCTCCAGGGGGCGGATAGGGAGCAGTTCTTC.

The chain recombines TRBV7-9 with TRBJ1-4; 9 bases are a match to TRBD1. CDR1 and CDR2 (germline): SEHNR, FQNEAQ (reference sequence). The CDR3 runs to 14 residues. J was trimmed by 4 bases and V by 8 bases; bases with no gene match: 5. CDR3 sequence: CASGQGRGNEKLFF. CDR3 DNA sequence: TGTGCCAGCGGACAGGGGAGAGGTAATGAAAAACTGTTTTTT.

The chain is built from TRBV5-5 and TRBJ2-2; no firm D call. V shed 3 bases and J shed 1 base, with 7 bases lying between them. The CDR3 extends over 14 amino acids. Per the germline V gene, CDR1 is SGHKS and CDR2 is YYEKEE (reference sequence). CDR3 in amino acids: CASSSLKNTGELFF. CDR3 DNA: TGTGCCAGCAGCTCACTAAAGAACACCGGGGAGCTGTTTTTT.

This chain links TRBV9 with TRBJ2-7, with D possibly TRBD1 on 6 matching bases. CDR1 and CDR2 from the germline V gene are SGDLS and YYNGEE. With 3 bases removed from V and 0 bases from J, the gap between germline ends came to 10 bases. This CDR3 spans 14 amino acids. In DNA form, the CDR3 reads TGTGCCAGCAGCGCAGGACAGTTCTCCTACGAGCAGTACTTC. This translates into CASSAGQFSYEQYF.

This clone was seen once. The genes are TRBV19 and TRBJ2-3; D is ambiguous. Looked up from germline, CDR1 is LNHDA and CDR2 is SQIVND (reference sequence). The CDR3 is 13 amino acids. The V and J ends lost 1 base and 3 bases respectively, with 5 bases between them. CDR3 sequence: CASSIGRTDTQYF. The DNA for the CDR3 is TGTGCCAGTAGTATAGGCAGGACAGATACGCAGTATTTT.

The genes are TRBV10-3 and TRBJ2-7, with TRBD1 identical over 10 bases. The germline gives CDR1 ENHRY, CDR2 SYGVKD. The CDR3 spans 15 residues. V lost 0 bases to trimming and J lost 4 bases; unmatched junction nucleotides: 3. This chain's CDR3 is CAISESGQGPYEQYF. As DNA, the CDR3 is TGTGCCATCAGTGAGTCGGGACAGGGGCCTTACGAGCAGTACTTC.